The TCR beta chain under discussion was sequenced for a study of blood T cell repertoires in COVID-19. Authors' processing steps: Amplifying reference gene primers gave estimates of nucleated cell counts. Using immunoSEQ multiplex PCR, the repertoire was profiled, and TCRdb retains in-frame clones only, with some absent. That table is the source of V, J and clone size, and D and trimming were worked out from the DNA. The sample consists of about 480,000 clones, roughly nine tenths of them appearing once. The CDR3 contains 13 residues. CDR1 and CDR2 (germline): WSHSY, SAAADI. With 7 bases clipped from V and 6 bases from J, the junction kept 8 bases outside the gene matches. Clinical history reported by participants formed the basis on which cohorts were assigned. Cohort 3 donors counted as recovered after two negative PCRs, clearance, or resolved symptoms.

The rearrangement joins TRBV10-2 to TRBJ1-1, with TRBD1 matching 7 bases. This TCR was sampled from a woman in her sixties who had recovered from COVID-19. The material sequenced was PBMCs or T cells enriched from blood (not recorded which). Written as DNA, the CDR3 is TGCGCCAGCATGAACCCAGGGGGTGCTGAAGCTTTCTTT. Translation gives CASMNPGGAEAFF.